This entry features one T cell receptor (beta chain) sequence. In its sample, this clonotype was seen a few times. Its cognate antigen has yet to be identified. A clone one base away is much larger, so this may be a read error. The data stem from a study of breast tumors, draining lymph nodes, adjacent tissues (dated by TCRdb to the mid-2010s). Broadly, across the study: The study compared TCR beta repertoires across tumor, adjacent nontumor tissue and axillary lymph nodes from breast cancer patients. The study was designed to assess the relationships and possible T-cell exchange between tumor, surrounding tissue and draining lymph node repertoires in human breast cancer.

The lymph node samples were taken from the axillary draining lymph nodes of breast cancer patients. Results and caveats for the whole study, not just this receptor: Tumor and nontumor tissue repertoires were significantly more similar in luminal-like than in basal-like breast cancer. Tumors showed preferential V and J gene usage, and their T-cell repertoire diversity fell below that of lymph nodes yet above that of nontumor tissue. The conclusion that tumor T cells originate in lymph nodes was framed as consistent with a hypothesis rather than directly demonstrated. The data were considered consistent with the idea that most tumor T cells come from the lymph node and then expand in tumor tissue.

From a lookup of the germline V gene, CDR1 and CDR2 are SGHDN and FVKESK. The CDR3 spans 16 residues, from the cysteine through the phenylalanine. The read is trimmed to its CDR3 DNA, 48 bases read in frame from base 1. For sequencing, an Illumina HiSeq 2000 was employed. Multiplex PCR amplification was used to build the TCR beta chain libraries. High-throughput sequencing was used to analyze the amplified TCR beta chain products. TCRdb reworked the public reads: Q25 trimming with fastp, MiXCR clone assembly, productive beta chains retained. Under each unique CDR3 protein, matching rows form one entry showing the most common genes and DNA. The sample contains some 150,000 distinct CDR3 sequences, about 30% of them found a single time. The ten largest clones represent more than 3.5% of the sample.

Here the chain combines TRBV14 and TRBJ2-7; 13 central nucleotides agree with TRBD2. This sequence originates from a female donor with breast cancer. Some clones in this sample may be carry-over from other donors' samples. Sequencing was done on a sample of axillary lymph node tissue. The CDR3 region: CASSPGLAGETYAQYF. Here is the DNA: TGTGCCAGCAGCCCTGGACTAGCGGGGGAGACCTACGCGCAGTACTTC.